This TCR beta chain derives from a study of shared clonotypes between healthy human individuals. For the study at large: Participating donors consisted of a couple of women and a few men aged 18 to 49. There were three CD4 naive, three CD4 memory, two CD8 naive and one CD8 memory plates per donor. Study observations and caveats: Naive subsets tended to show greater estimated richness than memory subsets. The authors expected sequencing depth to affect clonotype sharing among donors.

Clones were read by immunoSEQ multiplex PCR, and TCRdb kept only the in-frame ones, dropping some. The profile shows about 980,000 clones, 76% of them singletons. Remarks on this clone: Its antigen is not known.

The sequence was collected from a man aged 18 to 30 in good health. The sequencing sample was made of memory CD4+ T cells sorted from blood. Subset indicated: CD45RA-negative fraction.

In nucleotides, the CDR3 is TGTGCCAGCAGCCCCGTAACCGTCCCGGGGGGGCGGAATGAGCAGTTCTTC. Its protein product is CASSPVTVPGGRNEQFF. This rearrangement joins TRBV4-2 to TRBJ2-1; 8 nucleotides align to TRBD2. The CDR3 spans 17 residues. J was trimmed by 7 bases and V by 4 bases; bases with no gene match: 15. CDR1 and CDR2 (germline): LGHNA, YNFKEQ.